These T cell receptor beta chains were read from a single sample in a study of regulatory T cells in long-lasting Graves disease. TCRdb redid the calling of the multiplex PCR reads with MiXCR, one entry per CDR3 protein. The data contain under 500,000 distinct CDR3 sequences, about 16% of them singletons. These records were also assigned to another study, of T cells in Graves' hyperthyroidism and ophthalmopathy.

Sequenced material: peripheral blood mononuclear cells (PBMCs), taken at new diagnosis, from a patient treated with antithyroid drugs. Receptors originate from a woman in her thirties with Graves disease. The CDR3 runs from the conserved cysteine through the conserved F or W. D genes are given only for firm matches. Clone size appears in some rows only: once, few, many, or a class for an expanded clone.

V	size	length	J	D	CDR3	DNA
TRBV4-3	many	15	TRBJ2-5	NA	CASSQGNRVTETQYF	TGCGCCAGCAGCCAAGGAAACAGGGTAACAGAGACCCAGTACTTC
TRBV28	many	12	TRBJ2-1	NA	CASTTSYNEQFF	TGTGCCAGCACCACCTCCTACAATGAGCAGTTCTTC
TRBV12-3/TRBV12-4	many	15	TRBJ2-2	NA	CASQDTPRHTGELFF	TGTGCCAGCCAGGACACCCCCCGGCACACCGGGGAGCTGTTTTTT
TRBV5-6	NA	17	TRBJ2-1	NA	CASSPFGGLSSYNEQFF	TGTGCCAGCAGCCCTTTTGGGGGTTTGAGCTCCTACAATGAGCAGTTCTTC
TRBV10-3	few	15	TRBJ2-6	NA	CATGDTFSGANVLTF	TGTGCCACCGGGGACACGTTCTCTGGGGCCAACGTCCTGACTTTC
TRBV19	NA	13	TRBJ1-1	NA	CASSIDGNTEAFF	TGTGCCAGTAGTATAGACGGGAACACTGAAGCTTTCTTT
TRBV28	many	15	TRBJ2-7	NA	CASSAAGARYYEQYF	TGTGCCAGCTCTGCCGCAGGGGCCCGGTACTACGAGCAGTACTTC
TRBV12-3/TRBV12-4	many	16	TRBJ2-1	NA	CASLLRGGGGYNEQFF	TGTGCCAGCCTTCTAAGGGGGGGGGGCGGTTACAATGAGCAGTTCTTC
TRBV7-2	many	14	TRBJ2-7	NA	CASSPGKLPYEQYF	TGTGCCAGCAGCCCCGGGAAGCTCCCCTACGAGCAGTACTTC
TRBV9	many	14	TRBJ2-1	NA	CASSVVGSNYEQFF	TGTGCCAGCAGCGTAGTGGGTAGTAACTATGAGCAGTTCTTC
TRBV20-1	many	14	TRBJ2-1	TRBD1	CSAYGQGEYNEQFF	TGCAGTGCCTACGGACAGGGAGAATACAATGAGCAGTTCTTC
TRBV6-5	NA	15	TRBJ2-7	NA	CASSYRIAATYEQYF	TGTGCCAGCAGTTACCGGATTGCCGCGACCTACGAGCAGTACTTC
TRBV7-2	many	15	TRBJ2-7	TRBD1	CASSLRRQGFYEQYF	TGTGCCAGCAGCTTAAGGAGACAGGGGTTCTACGAGCAGTACTTC
TRBV15	NA	15	TRBJ2-6	NA	CATRAARSGANVLTF	TGTGCCACACGGGCAGCCCGCTCTGGGGCCAACGTCCTGACTTTC
TRBV2	many	15	TRBJ2-3	TRBD2	CASTGTSGSTDTQYF	TGTGCCAGCACCGGGACTAGCGGCAGCACAGATACGCAGTATTTT
TRBV2	NA	11	TRBJ2-7	NA	CASDRTHEQYF	TGTGCCAGTGACAGGACCCACGAGCAGTACTTC
TRBV14	few	14	TRBJ2-3	TRBD2	CASSQGEGWNTQYF	TGTGCCAGCAGCCAAGGGGAGGGTTGGAATACGCAGTATTTT
TRBV28	many	16	TRBJ2-5	TRBD2	CASSFWASGTQETQYF	TGTGCCAGCAGTTTCTGGGCTAGCGGGACTCAAGAGACCCAGTACTTC
TRBV7-2	NA	17	TRBJ2-7	NA	CASSRLGGGHGSYEQYF	TGTGCCAGCAGCCGACTGGGTGGGGGGCATGGGTCTTACGAGCAGTACTTC
TRBV12-5	NA	14	TRBJ2-1	NA	CASARTNTGDEQFF	TGTGCTAGTGCCCGGACCAACACTGGGGATGAGCAGTTCTTC
TRBV3-1	many	18	TRBJ2-5	TRBD2	CASSQGSGLAGTLETQYF	TGTGCCAGCAGCCAAGGGAGTGGGCTAGCGGGAACTCTGGAGACCCAGTACTTC
TRBV27	many	13	TRBJ2-3	NA	CASSQTSTDTQYF	TGTGCCAGCAGTCAAACTAGCACAGATACGCAGTATTTT
TRBV20-1	NA	15	TRBJ1-5	NA	CSARDPENSNQPQHF	TGCAGTGCTAGAGACCCCGAAAATAGCAATCAGCCCCAGCATTTT
TRBV7-9	few	15	TRBJ2-2	NA	CASSLEVHGTGELFF	TGTGCCAGCAGCTTAGAGGTACACGGCACCGGGGAGCTGTTTTTT